This T cell receptor (beta chain) comes out of a study of PD-1 blockade in mismatch repair-deficient tumors. Study overall: Patients had about 13 mismatch repair-deficient cancer types and were previously treated and progressing.

Sequenced by immunoSEQ multiplex PCR; TCRdb stores in-frame clones only, minus some. The sample lists tens of thousands of clones; 81% were seen once. Mismatch repair deficiency was confirmed in all patients, by PCR or immunohistochemistry. The TCR-sequenced patients were a few responders to pembrolizumab. Study-level points and caveats: Tumor-resident clones, often absent from pretreatment blood, expanded after pembrolizumab and then contracted.

This clone was counted once. No antigen is known for it. The CDR3 runs to 15 residues. Germline V CDR1 and CDR2: LNHDA, SQIVND (reference sequence). V shed 6 bases, J shed 8 bases, and the junction held 5 bases outside the gene matches. Sample: peripheral blood, taken 12 weeks after starting pembrolizumab. This chain joins TRBV19 and TRBJ2-2; 14 bases match TRBD2. This receptor was taken from an adult with mismatch repair-deficient cancer. CDR3 bases: TGTGCCAGTAGGACTAGCGGGAGGGCCTGGGGGGAGCTGTTTTTT. It translates to CASRTSGRAWGELFF.